This T cell receptor beta chain was sequenced during a study of control samples from healthy donors and cancer patients. CDR1 is SGHNT, CDR2 YENEEA, per germline. The length of the CDR3 is 15 residues. V dropped 4 bases and J dropped 5; count of bases not matched to a gene: 9. Using immunoSEQ multiplex PCR, the repertoire was profiled, and TCRdb retains in-frame clones only, with some absent. The profile shows approximately 86,000 clones, approximately 81% of them singletons. The TCR was taken from a woman aged 40-49 years in good health. The source material was blood. The chain couples TRBV11-3 to TRBJ1-1; 8 bases are shared with TRBD1. The CDR3 coding sequence is TGTGCCAGCAGCTCTAGGGACAGGAAGGGGACTGAAGCTTTCTTT. Protein product: CASSSRDRKGTEAFF.